A selection of T cell receptor beta chains follows, all from one sample in a study of vaccination effects on CD4 cells after COVID-19. Their antigen targets remain unknown. Using immunoSEQ multiplex PCR, the repertoire was profiled, and TCRdb retains in-frame clones only, with some absent. The sample holds some 63,000 clones, under 85% seen once. Here the sequenced sample was CD4+ T cells from PBMCs cultured without peptide, taken before COVID-19 vaccination. These receptors were taken from a human donor who had a prior SARS-CoV-2 infection. Each CDR3 is given with its conserved first and last residue. The D gene is left open where the match is weak. For some rows the clone size is stated as once, few or many, or as a class when expanded; others skip it.

J gene	clone size	V gene	D gene	CDR3 protein	CDR3 DNA
TRBJ2-7	.	TRBV2	TRBD1	CASSHPTGQGANEQYF	TGTGCCAGCAGTCATCCGACGGGACAGGGGGCTAACGAGCAGTACTTC
TRBJ2-7	.	TRBV29-1	TRBD2	CSVERGRGDEQYF	TGCAGCGTTGAGCGCGGGAGAGGCGACGAGCAGTACTTC
TRBJ2-5	.	TRBV19	.	CASSRTGADETQYF	TGTGCCAGTAGTCGAACGGGGGCCGATGAGACCCAGTACTTC
TRBJ1-2	.	TRBV2	.	CASSLSTGYYGYTF	TGTGCCAGCAGTCTATCAACAGGATACTATGGCTACACCTTC
TRBJ2-4	.	TRBV6-5	TRBD1	CASSSDRVDKNIQYF	TGTGCCAGCAGTTCGGACAGGGTCGACAAAAACATTCAGTACTTC
TRBJ2-7	.	TRBV11-2	.	CASSYYGGSYEQYF	TGTGCCAGCAGCTACTACGGGGGCTCCTACGAGCAGTACTTC
TRBJ2-1	.	TRBV5-4	TRBD2	CASSRVPGGPIEQFF	TGTGCCAGCAGCCGTGTGCCGGGGGGGCCAATTGAGCAGTTCTTC
TRBJ2-1	.	TRBV5-1	.	CASSLMRTEQFF	TGCGCCAGCAGCTTAATGAGGACCGAGCAGTTCTTC
TRBJ2-3	.	TRBV7-2	.	CASSLTGADTQYF	TGTGCCAGCAGCTTGACCGGAGCAGATACGCAGTATTTT
TRBJ2-1	.	TRBV4-1	TRBD2	CASRWGLAGRSSYNEQFF	TGCGCCAGCAGGTGGGGACTAGCGGGCAGAAGCTCCTACAATGAGCAGTTCTTC
TRBJ2-7	.	TRBV29-1	TRBD2	CSVAASGSGYEQYF	TGCAGCGTTGCGGCTAGCGGGAGTGGGTACGAGCAGTACTTC
TRBJ1-4	.	TRBV2	TRBD1	CASSSRINFGQGREKLFF	TGTGCCAGCAGTTCCCGAATAAATTTTGGACAGGGTCGCGAAAAACTGTTTTTT
TRBJ2-2	.	TRBV9	TRBD2	CASSVTSGRTTGELFF	TGTGCCAGCAGCGTTACTAGCGGGAGGACTACCGGGGAGCTGTTTTTT
TRBJ1-4	few	TRBV6-5	.	CASSYRRPGEKLFF	TGTGCCAGCAGTTACCGCCGCCCAGGTGAAAAACTGTTTTTT
TRBJ2-5	.	TRBV18	.	CASSPQLGQKETQYF	TGTGCCAGCTCACCACAGTTGGGTCAAAAAGAGACCCAGTACTTC
TRBJ2-5	.	TRBV7-2	TRBD2	CASSLKVSGETQYF	TGTGCCAGCAGCTTAAAAGTTAGCGGGGAGACCCAGTACTTC
TRBJ1-1	.	TRBV12-3/TRBV12-4	.	CASSLLPATEAFF	TGTGCCAGCAGTTTACTCCCGGCTACTGAAGCTTTCTTT
TRBJ1-1	.	TRBV6-1	.	CASSELGHVDTEAFF	TGTGCCAGCAGTGAGTTGGGACATGTGGACACTGAAGCTTTCTTT
TRBJ2-5	.	TRBV11-3	.	CASSRGGWETQYF	TGTGCCAGCAGCCGCGGAGGATGGGAGACCCAGTACTTC
TRBJ2-5	.	TRBV18	.	CASSPQGPLSSETQYF	TGTGCCAGCTCACCACAGGGGCCCCTGTCGTCAGAGACCCAGTACTTC
TRBJ1-5	.	TRBV12-3/TRBV12-4	.	CASSLASFQPQHF	TGTGCCAGCAGTTTAGCGAGTTTTCAGCCCCAGCATTTT
TRBJ1-5	.	TRBV2	.	CASSAPSGSNQPQHF	TGTGCCAGCAGCGCCCCATCGGGGAGCAATCAGCCCCAGCATTTT
TRBJ2-5	.	TRBV5-1	.	CASSLGLGWRETQYF	TGCGCCAGCAGCTTGGGTTTAGGTTGGCGAGAGACCCAGTACTTC
TRBJ2-7	.	TRBV24-1	.	CATRTVGEQYF	TGTGCCACCAGGACAGTCGGAGAGCAGTACTTC
TRBJ1-2	.	TRBV30	.	CAWSVHVLTNYGYTF	TGTGCCTGGAGTGTACACGTCTTAACTAACTATGGCTACACCTTC
TRBJ1-4	.	TRBV7-8	TRBD1	CASSLAWTGTTNEKLFF	TGTGCCAGCAGCTTAGCGTGGACAGGGACAACTAATGAAAAACTGTTTTTT